This is a list of T cell receptor beta chains from one sample in a study of spatial heterogeneity in lung cancer. In TCRdb, the 5' RACE reads were re-called with MiXCR into one record per CDR3 protein. The sample contains 90,000 to 95,000 distinct CDR3 sequences, around 12% of which appear only once. The sample here was PBMCs, taken at surgery. All receptors come from a male donor with early-stage non-small cell lung cancer. The CDR3 runs from the conserved cysteine through the conserved F or W.

v_gene: TRBV29-1
j_gene: TRBJ1-4
CDR3aa: CSVSPGTGNVEKLFF

v_gene: TRBV24-1
j_gene: TRBJ2-5
CDR3aa: CATSTGGETQYF

v_gene: TRBV20-1
j_gene: TRBJ1-1
CDR3aa: CSARDQWGPNTEAFF

v_gene: TRBV20-1
j_gene: TRBJ2-7
CDR3aa: CSASRTSAILSYEQYF

v_gene: TRBV3-1
j_gene: TRBJ2-7
CDR3aa: CASSQISYEQYF

v_gene: TRBV7-9
j_gene: TRBJ2-4
CDR3aa: CASSGSVAKNIQYF

v_gene: TRBV7-2
j_gene: TRBJ2-3
CDR3aa: CASSLVGTSGTDTQYF

v_gene: TRBV27
j_gene: TRBJ2-3
CDR3aa: CASYPLDRSTDTQYF

v_gene: TRBV12-3/TRBV12-4
j_gene: TRBJ1-2
CDR3aa: CASSPDRAYGYTF

v_gene: TRBV2
j_gene: TRBJ1-4
CDR3aa: CASSARTGAAEKLFF

v_gene: TRBV11-2
j_gene: TRBJ2-7
CDR3aa: CASSGARGSSYEQYF

v_gene: TRBV7-2
j_gene: TRBJ2-6
CDR3aa: CASSLAGTNSGANVLTF

v_gene: TRBV7-2
j_gene: TRBJ2-7
CDR3aa: CASSRRTGGNYEQYF

v_gene: TRBV4-1
j_gene: TRBJ2-1
CDR3aa: CASRGNNEQFF

v_gene: TRBV20-1
j_gene: TRBJ2-1
CDR3aa: CSAPASGRSGEEFF

v_gene: TRBV24-1
j_gene: TRBJ2-7
CDR3aa: CATSDRAGTGEREQYF

v_gene: TRBV5-1
j_gene: TRBJ2-3
CDR3aa: CASSLRTGGDTQYF

v_gene: TRBV9
j_gene: TRBJ2-3
CDR3aa: CASSVSSGRAGDTQYF

v_gene: TRBV20-1
j_gene: TRBJ1-5
CDR3aa: CSARKETLGAQHF

v_gene: TRBV2
j_gene: TRBJ2-5
CDR3aa: CASSQQTGGRETQYF

v_gene: TRBV29-1
j_gene: TRBJ2-5
CDR3aa: CSVGPETQYF

v_gene: TRBV4-3
j_gene: TRBJ2-5
CDR3aa: CASSQGSDAGRETQYF

v_gene: TRBV28
j_gene: TRBJ2-3
CDR3aa: CASRAGEGPTDTQYF